This T cell receptor beta chain was retrieved from a study of shared clonotypes between healthy human individuals. Overall study findings and caveats: Clonotypes shared by all four sorted-subset donors had higher generation probabilities than non-shared clonotypes.

The test was conducted at deep level. In the original workflow: In the immunoSEQ data, sequences were junction-only and lacked quality scores, so filtering differed. TCRdb keeps only in-frame clones here, not all; method: immunoSEQ multiplex PCR. The D gene and trimming were derived from the DNA, and the V and J assignments and clone size from that table. Among over a million clones listed, around 78% were seen once. Unmatched junction bases numbered 6, after V lost 0 bases and J lost 5 bases. CDR3 length: 15 amino acids. Germline V gene data show CDR1 as LGHNA and CDR2 as YSLEER. As to this clone: The antigen remains undetermined.

Splitting the CD4+ cells yielded a CD45RA+ naive subset and a CD45RA-negative memory subset. The chain employs TRBV4-3 and TRBJ1-1; TRBD1 agrees at 7 bases. Sequencing was performed on memory CD4+ T cells from PBMCs. Noted subset: CD45RA-negative fraction. The source of this sequence is a man between 18 and 35 years old in good health. Some clones in this sample may be carry-over from other donors' samples. For the CDR3, the DNA is TGCGCCAGCAGCCAAGAAAACAGGGGATATACTGAAGCTTTCTTT. The encoded protein is CASSQENRGYTEAFF.